This T cell receptor (beta chain) came from a study of T cell repertoires and leukemia-associated antigens (dated by TCRdb to the late 2010s). Regarding the complete study: Around 16 million effective reads were obtained overall, with each sample giving about 5.1 to 6.6 million read pairs and roughly 3 to 5.0 million effective reads. In vitro peptide stimulation of healthy T cells was used with the aim of identifying the antigen recognized by a TCR Vbeta21 clone previously found in CML patients.

TRIzol reagent was used to extract total RNA from the cultured T cells. TCRbeta libraries were amplified from RNA using 5' rapid amplification of cDNA ends (5'RACE). Before sequencing, library concentration and integrity were assessed using Qubit, an Agilent instrument, and quantitative PCR. Qualified libraries were sequenced on Illumina HiSeq or MiSeq by a commercial service provider. The paper's data handling went like this. TCR sequences in each sample were identified with MiXCR version 1.8.2. For a clone to count as qualified, its CDR3 had to be longer than four amino acids, its nucleotide length had to be in-frame, and the clone could not contain a stop codon. An effective read was defined as a read containing the complete CDR3 structure. Validation of expanded clones was performed by RT-PCR with 24 Vbeta primers, GeneScan spectratyping, and Sanger sequencing. The public reads were reprocessed in TCRdb via fastp at Q25 and MiXCR, keeping in-frame beta chains. All rows with the same CDR3 protein become a single entry with the most common DNA and genes. Here the V and J calls rest on TCRdb's processing, not on the authors' analysis. In this sample the table shows 7,500 to 10,000 distinct CDR3 sequences, around two fifths of which occur a single time. The leading ten clones occupy over 45% of the sample.

Judged by its sample share, this clonotype qualifies as medium-sized (0.01 to 0.1%). Its antigen remains unidentified. Nothing much larger sits one base from this clone, and base qualities are not available. Counted from cysteine to phenylalanine, this CDR3 has 13 amino acids. The CDR3 DNA has 39 bases and is translated from base 1. V is clipped by 4 bases and J by 4 bases, and the sequence between their germline boundaries is 10 bases long. For CDR1 and CDR2, the germline V gene lists LGHNA and YSLEER. As a first step, CD3+ T cells were rested overnight at approximately 2.3 million cells/mL in RPMI 1640 lacking fetal bovine serum. MACS immunomagnetic beads were used, per the manufacturer's instructions, to isolate CD3+ T cells from PBMCs. Results the study describes overall, beyond this receptor: The four groups showed no significant differences in numbers of Vbeta genes (about 59), Jbeta genes (14), VDJ rearrangements, or unique CDR3s. Direct testing of the expanded clones' antigen specificity and function was not done, and further investigation was required.

The specimen was CD3+ T cells sorted from blood and cultured. The TCR comes from a female donor in good health. The receptor chain draws on TRBV4-3 and TRBJ1-2; no D gene is confidently identified. CDR3 loop: CASSPRASYGYTF. Here is the DNA: TGCGCCAGCAGCCCCCGGGCTTCCTATGGCTACACCTTC.